Below, 26 T cell receptor beta chains from the same sample are listed, as sequenced in a study of OX40 agonist ivuxolimab in advanced cancers. TCRdb's copy holds only in-frame clones and misses some; the assay was immunoSEQ multiplex PCR. This table holds around 50,000 clones, 77% found once. The sequencing here drew on CD4+ or CD8+ T cells sorted from blood, taken in a trial of the OX40 agonist ivuxolimab. The receptors shown here come from an adult with an advanced solid tumor such as melanoma, head and neck, liver or kidney cancer.

This clone was counted only a few times. This sequence joins TRBV28 and TRBJ2-1, with 10 bases fitting TRBD2. CDR3 length: 13 residues. Trimming at V came to 7 bases and at J to 4 bases, leaving 1 base not matched to a gene. Per germline, CDR1 MDHEN and CDR2 SYDVKM. CDR3 loop: CASKAGGYNEQFF. The CDR3 nucleotides are TGTGCCAGCAAAGCGGGAGGGTACAATGAGCAGTTCTTC. Full variable domain (rest looked up from reference TRBV28 and TRBJ2-1): DVKVTQSSRYLVKRTGEKVFLECVQDMDHENMFWYRQDPGLGLRLIYFSYDVKMKEKGDIPEGYSVSREKKERFSLILESASTNQTSMYLCASKAGGYNEQFFGPGTRLTVL.

This chain connects TRBV7-3 to TRBJ2-5; TRBD1 aligns across 8 bases. V lost 0 bases, J lost 5 bases, and 8 bases stayed unmatched. CDR1 SGHTA and CDR2 FQGTGA come from the germline V gene. The length of the CDR3 is 16 residues. CDR3 DNA sequence: TGTGCCAGCAGCTTAACCGGAGACAGGGGTTTTGAGACCCAGTACTTC. Amino acids: CASSLTGDRGFETQYF.

The chain combines TRBV5-1 with TRBJ2-3; the D gene is possibly TRBD1 (5 bases). Germline V gene data show CDR1 as SGHRS and CDR2 as YFSETQ. V dropped 5 bases and J dropped 4 bases, with 17 bases sitting between them. The CDR3 totals 15 residues. This chain's CDR3 is CASRLVQGSADTQYF. The DNA for the CDR3 is TGCGCCAGCAGGCTTGTCCAGGGTAGTGCAGATACGCAGTATTTT.

The V gene is TRBV7-2, the J gene TRBJ1-1; perhaps TRBD1 as D (5 bases). Trimming pared 6 bases from V and 5 bases from J, leaving 10 bases between. This CDR3 is 12 amino acids long. CDR1 and CDR2 (germline): SGHTA, FQGNSA. Here the CDR3 reads CASSGGRTEAFF. The CDR3 DNA reads TGTGCCAGCAGTGGGGGGAGAACTGAAGCTTTCTTT.

V and J are TRBV6-1 and TRBJ2-1, with unresolved D. Looked up from germline, CDR1 is MNHNS and CDR2 is SASEGT. The V end lost 5 bases, the J end lost 8 bases, and 10 bases lay between the germline ends. This CDR3 spans 12 amino acids. The CDR3 sequence: CASSHLLYEQFF. The CDR3 DNA follows: TGTGCCAGCAGTCACTTATTGTATGAGCAGTTCTTC.

The chain couples TRBV4-1 to TRBJ2-1; 11 nucleotides line up with TRBD2. In germline, CDR1 is MGHRA, CDR2 YSYEKL. The length of the CDR3 is 17 residues. The V and J ends lost 0 bases and 7 bases, in that order; junction bases with no gene match: 8. DNA of the CDR3: TGCGCCAGCAGCCAAGAGCACGAACTAGCGGGAGTAAATGAGCAGTTCTTC. This sequence encodes CASSQEHELAGVNEQFF.

The genes are TRBV5-1 and TRBJ2-2; 7 bases are a match to TRBD1. The length of the CDR3 is 14 residues. Unmatched junction bases numbered 3, after V lost 0 bases and J lost 7 bases. CDR1 SGHRS and CDR2 YFSETQ come from the germline V gene. In DNA, the CDR3 is TGCGCCAGCAGCTTGGGACGGACAGGCGGGGAGCTGTTTTTT. Protein: CASSLGRTGGELFF.

CDR3 bases: TGCAGCGGGGTGAACACTGAAGCTTTCTTT. This sequence encodes CSGVNTEAFF. The rearrangement links TRBV29-1 to TRBJ1-1; D is unresolved. The V gene lost 7 bases and the J gene lost 0 bases, with 3 bases spanning the gap. Germline V lookup: CDR1 SQVTM, CDR2 ANQGSEA. This CDR3 is 10 amino acids long.

There are a few counts of this clone. V usage is TRBV6-1 and J usage is TRBJ1-5, with D maybe TRBD1 (5 bases). V was shortened by 11 bases and J by 7 bases, with 18 bases between the two germline ends. The CDR3 runs 13 residues. Germline V lookup: CDR1 MNHNS, CDR2 SASEGT. CDR3 in amino acids: CAVLTAQNQPQHF. The CDR3 DNA reads TGTGCCGTCCTGACAGCCCAAAACCAGCCCCAGCATTTT.

This sequence joins TRBV11-1 and TRBJ2-7, with 13 bases fitting TRBD2. J lost 4 bases, V lost 4 bases, and 7 bases had no gene match. Germline V gives CDR1 SGHAT, CDR2 FQDESV (reference sequence). This CDR3 is built from 16 residues. CDR3 bases: TGTGCCAGCAGCTCCCGCATGGGACTAGCGGGGTACGAGCAGTACTTC. It is translated as CASSSRMGLAGYEQYF.

J is TRBJ1-1 and V is TRBV28; a possible D gene is TRBD1 (6 bases). Germline V gene sequence: CDR1 MDHEN, CDR2 SYDVKM. V was clipped by 5 bases and J by 3 bases, with 16 bases between them. This CDR3 has 15 amino acids. This CDR3 reads CASSPTSGGHTEAFF. The CDR3 nucleotides are TGTGCCAGCAGTCCAACTTCGGGGGGCCACACTGAAGCTTTCTTT.

The chain employs TRBV1 and TRBJ2-3; TRBD2 was called by the table and not checked on the DNA. TRBV1 is a pseudogene segment. The CDR3 has 20 residues. The CDR3 loop is CTSRKSGTSGSEVGTDTQYF. CDR3 sequence (DNA): TGCACCAGCAGAAAGTCCGGGACTAGCGGGAGTGAGGTGGGCACAGATACGCAGTATTTT.

In its sample, this clone was seen once. The rearrangement joins TRBV11-2 to TRBJ1-1; D remains unclear. The CDR3 runs 14 residues. The germline V gene encodes CDR1 SGHAT and CDR2 FQNNGV. The germline V and J ends were trimmed by 0 bases and 1 base, with 6 bases remaining between them. The CDR3 region is CASSLDAGNTEAFF. In DNA, the CDR3 is TGTGCCAGCAGCTTAGATGCCGGGAACACTGAAGCTTTCTTT.

V and J are TRBV2 and TRBJ1-3, with D unclear. Germline V CDR1 and CDR2: SNHLY, FYNNEI. The CDR3 totals 13 residues. V lost 2 bases to trimming and J lost 6 bases, with 8 bases between them. The CDR3 reads CASSEWYENTIYF. The CDR3 DNA reads TGTGCCAGCAGTGAATGGTATGAAAACACCATATATTTT.

By sample share, this clone is medium-sized (0.01 to 0.1%). V is TRBV10-3 and J is TRBJ1-2; 7 nucleotides agree with TRBD1. The CDR3 sequence is 13 residues long. Trimming cost V 6 bases and J 6 bases; bases outside gene matches: 7. Germline assignment: CDR1 ENHRY and CDR2 SYGVKD. CDR3 residues: CAISPRDSDGYTF. Here the CDR3 DNA reads TGTGCCATCAGCCCCCGGGACAGTGATGGCTACACCTTC.

The chain recombines TRBV4-1 with TRBJ1-5; maybe TRBD1 (6 bases). V lost 1 base to trimming and J lost 0 bases, with 22 bases between them. This CDR3 contains 20 residues. Germline V gene sequence: CDR1 MGHRA, CDR2 YSYEKL. CDR3 protein: CASSQVPFTGTRYSNQPQHF. CDR3 bases: TGCGCCAGCAGCCAAGTACCCTTCACAGGGACACGGTATAGCAATCAGCCCCAGCATTTT.

Details on this clone: A single base separates this from a much larger clone, so it may be a read error. This sample includes further DNA sequences coding for the same CDR3. The V and J genes are TRBV6-5 and TRBJ2-1, with a weak D call TRBD2 (6 bases). Trimming shortened V by 8 bases and J by 0 bases, and 11 bases separated the two germline ends. CDR1 is MNHEY and CDR2 is SVGAGI in the germline V gene. This CDR3 has 14 residues. The CDR3 sequence is CASHGGSSYNEQFF. In nucleotides, the CDR3 is TGTGCCAGCCACGGAGGGAGCTCCTACAATGAGCAGTTCTTC.

This chain connects TRBV18 to TRBJ1-1; unclear D gene. From germline, CDR1 is KGHSH and CDR2 LQKENI. With 8 bases removed from V and 1 base from J, the gap between germline ends came to 11 bases. The CDR3 loop spans 13 amino acids. CDR3 nucleotides: TGTGCCAGCCTTGTTGAGAAGAACACTGAAGCTTTCTTT. It translates to CASLVEKNTEAFF.

This clone was seen once. The chain carries TRBV18 and TRBJ1-1, with D unresolved. V was pared by 4 bases and J by 0 bases, with 0 bases between. Germline V gives CDR1 KGHSH, CDR2 LQKENI. The CDR3 contains 11 residues. As DNA, the CDR3 is TGTGCCAGCTCACTGAACACTGAAGCTTTCTTT. Translation gives CASSLNTEAFF.

Relative to its sample, this clone is medium-sized (0.01 to 0.1%). The V call is TRBV28, the J call TRBJ1-5, with D maybe TRBD1 (6 bases). The ends were cut back, 2 bases at V and 6 bases at J, with 17 bases in the middle. The CDR3 runs to 16 residues. Germline V CDR1 and CDR2: MDHEN, SYDVKM. The CDR3 DNA sequence: TGTGCCAGCAGTTTAGGCACCGGGACACTGAGTCAGCCCCAGCATTTT. Protein: CASSLGTGTLSQPQHF.

The rearrangement links TRBV5-5 to TRBJ1-1, with D possibly TRBD1 on 6 matching bases. Trimming stripped 3 bases from V and 0 bases from J, with 12 bases between. The CDR3 has 15 amino acids. The germline V gene has CDR1 SGHKS and CDR2 YYEKEE (reference sequence). The CDR3 sequence: CASSSFTGMNTEAFF. DNA for the CDR3: TGTGCCAGCAGCTCCTTCACAGGGATGAACACTGAAGCTTTCTTT.

This clone has a handful of counts. This sequence joins TRBV7-8 and TRBJ1-3; unclear D gene. V lost 2 bases to trimming and J lost 1 base, with 6 bases between them. The germline gives CDR1 SGHVS, CDR2 FQNEAQ. The CDR3 runs to 14 residues. The CDR3: CASSLSRSGNTIYF. In DNA, the CDR3 is TGTGCCAGCAGCTTATCCAGGTCTGGAAACACCATATATTTT.

The gene calls are TRBV4-2 and TRBJ2-1, with 16 bases that match TRBD2. The CDR3 spans 18 residues. The trim removed 3 bases at V and 9 bases at J, leaving 11 bases unmatched. Germline assignment: CDR1 LGHNA and CDR2 YNFKEQ. The CDR3 is CASSQNPGTSGRATEQFF. CDR3 DNA sequence: TGTGCCAGCAGCCAGAACCCCGGGACTAGCGGGAGGGCCACTGAGCAGTTCTTC.

CDR3 coding DNA: TGCGCCAGCAGCTTGGGGACAGGGTTGGACACTGAAGCTTTCTTT. This translates into CASSLGTGLDTEAFF. V gene TRBV5-1 combines with J gene TRBJ1-1, with TRBD1 identical over 8 bases. This CDR3 spans 15 amino acids. The germline V gene has CDR1 SGHRS and CDR2 YFSETQ. The ends lost 0 bases at V and 3 bases at J; junction bases unmatched: 4.

J is TRBJ2-7 and V is TRBV4-2; no clear D. In germline, CDR1 is LGHNA, CDR2 YNFKEQ. The CDR3 loop spans 13 amino acids. V lost 5 bases and J lost 7, with 15 bases in between. The CDR3 protein is CASSLGLIQEQYF. For the CDR3, the DNA is TGTGCCAGCAGCTTGGGTTTGATCCAGGAGCAGTACTTC.

This clone was detected a few times. The rearrangement uses TRBV12-5 and TRBJ2-3, with D possibly being TRBD1 (6 bases). Trimming removed 9 bases at V and 3 bases at J, with 10 bases between. The length of the CDR3 is 12 residues. Germline V gene sequence: CDR1 LGHNT, CDR2 FRNRAP. The CDR3: CASNRVTDTQYF. The CDR3, as DNA: TGTGCTAGCAACAGGGTAACAGATACGCAGTATTTT. Full variable domain (rest looked up from reference TRBV12-5 and TRBJ2-3): DARVTQTPRHKVTEMGQEVTMRCQPILGHNTVFWYRQTMMQGLELLAYFRNRAPLDDSGMPKDRFSAEMPDATLATLKIQPSEPRDSAVYFCASNRVTDTQYFGPGTRLTVL.